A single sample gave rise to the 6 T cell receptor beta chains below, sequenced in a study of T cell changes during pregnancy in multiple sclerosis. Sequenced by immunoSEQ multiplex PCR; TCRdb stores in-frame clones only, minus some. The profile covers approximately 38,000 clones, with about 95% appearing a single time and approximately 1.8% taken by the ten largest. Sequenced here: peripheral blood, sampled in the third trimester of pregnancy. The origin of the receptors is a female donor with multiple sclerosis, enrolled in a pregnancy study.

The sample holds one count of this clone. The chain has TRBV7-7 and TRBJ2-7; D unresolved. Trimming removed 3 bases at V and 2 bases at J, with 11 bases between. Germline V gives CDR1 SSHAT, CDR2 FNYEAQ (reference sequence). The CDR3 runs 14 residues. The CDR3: CASSLGSPPYEQYF. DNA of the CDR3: TGTGCCAGCAGCTTGGGCAGTCCCCCCTACGAGCAGTACTTC.

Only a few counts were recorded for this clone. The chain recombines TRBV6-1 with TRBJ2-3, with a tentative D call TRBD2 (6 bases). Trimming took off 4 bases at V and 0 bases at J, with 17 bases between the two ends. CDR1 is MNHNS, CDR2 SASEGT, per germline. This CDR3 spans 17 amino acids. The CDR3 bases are TGTGCCAGCAGTGTATATTTTTTGGGACTTAGCACAGATACGCAGTATTTT. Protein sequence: CASSVYFLGLSTDTQYF.

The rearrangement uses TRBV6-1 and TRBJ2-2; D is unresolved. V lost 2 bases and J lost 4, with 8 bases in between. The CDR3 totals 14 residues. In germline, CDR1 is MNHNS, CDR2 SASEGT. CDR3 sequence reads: CASSELDGTGELFF. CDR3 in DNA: TGTGCCAGCAGTGAACTAGACGGCACCGGGGAGCTGTTTTTT.

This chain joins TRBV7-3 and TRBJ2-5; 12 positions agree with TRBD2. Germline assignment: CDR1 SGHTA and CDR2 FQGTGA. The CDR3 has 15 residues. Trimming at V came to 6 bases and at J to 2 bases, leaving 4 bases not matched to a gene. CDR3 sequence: CASSRTSGVQETQYF. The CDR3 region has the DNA TGTGCCAGCAGTCGGACTAGCGGGGTTCAAGAGACCCAGTACTTC.

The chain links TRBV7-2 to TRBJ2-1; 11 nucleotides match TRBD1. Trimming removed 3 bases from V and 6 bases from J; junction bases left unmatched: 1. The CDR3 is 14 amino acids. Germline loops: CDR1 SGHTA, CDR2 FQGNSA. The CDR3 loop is CASSLDRGRNEQFF. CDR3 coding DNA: TGTGCCAGCAGCTTGGACAGGGGGCGCAATGAGCAGTTCTTC.

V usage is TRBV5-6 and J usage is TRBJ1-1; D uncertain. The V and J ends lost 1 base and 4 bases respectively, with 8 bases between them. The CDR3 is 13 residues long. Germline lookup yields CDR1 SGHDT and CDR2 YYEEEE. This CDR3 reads CASSLRLSTEAFF. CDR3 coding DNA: TGTGCCAGCAGCTTGCGGTTATCCACTGAAGCTTTCTTT.